These T cell receptor beta chains were read from a single sample in a study of CD8 T cells in ankylosing spondylitis. TCRdb fed the 5' RACE reads into MiXCR, producing one record per CDR3 protein. The sample contains 700,000 to 1,000,000 distinct CDR3 sequences, 12% of which appear only once. Sequencing input: blood, either unsorted or a sorted T cell fraction (not recorded which). Receptors originate from a male donor with ankylosing spondylitis. CDR3s leave out the opening cysteine and the closing phenylalanine or tryptophan.

j_call | v_call | cdr3_aa
TRBJ2-3 | TRBV20-1 | SASLPGADTQY
TRBJ1-4 | TRBV4-2 | ASSQDGTMGEKLF
TRBJ2-6 | TRBV28 | ASSLGRGSSGANVLT
TRBJ2-3 | TRBV4-3 | ASSPSGHHTDTQY
TRBJ2-1 | TRBV20-1 | SAAAGLGIYNEQF
TRBJ1-1 | TRBV20-1 | SARDYGPGGAF
TRBJ2-7 | TRBV13 | ASSIRGYEQY
TRBJ2-5 | TRBV15 | ATSSGGSVETQY
TRBJ2-7 | TRBV20-1 | SAAGTSGIYEQY
TRBJ1-4 | TRBV10-3 | AIRRAGEDEKLF
TRBJ2-7 | TRBV29-1 | SVKKTGYTEDEQY
TRBJ2-3 | TRBV27 | ASSLMAGVVDTQY
TRBJ1-5 | TRBV10-3 | AISESPVQPQH
TRBJ2-2 | TRBV2 | ASIQGTRSGELF
TRBJ1-5 | TRBV6-2/TRBV6-3 | ASSYPWPNQPQH
TRBJ1-5 | TRBV9 | ASSAAPGGGQPQH
TRBJ2-7 | TRBV2 | ASSVDSSYEQY